These 13 T cell receptor beta chains share one sample of origin, sequenced in a study of cytomegalovirus exposure and HLA in healthy donors. Primers for the PCR totalled 60 Vbeta and 13 Jbeta. Profiling relied on immunoSEQ multiplex PCR, and the TCRdb table lists in-frame clones only, not all of them. The data show over 130,000 clones, more than 75% seen once. The specimen sequenced was PBMCs. These receptors were taken from a human donor in good health.

V is TRBV25-1 and J is TRBJ1-3, with D uncertain. The V gene lost 6 bases and the J gene lost 0 bases, with 12 bases spanning the gap. The CDR3 sequence is 15 residues long. Germline values: CDR1 MGHDK, CDR2 SYGVNS. DNA of the CDR3: TGTGCCAGCAGCCGTGGCTTCGTCTCTGGAAACACCATATATTTT. Its protein product is CASSRGFVSGNTIYF.

This chain uses TRBV9 with TRBJ1-4, with a tentative D call TRBD1 (6 bases). Trimming took 3 bases from V and 5 from J, leaving 14 bases between them. From germline, CDR1 is SGDLS and CDR2 YYNGEE. This CDR3 spans 15 amino acids. This CDR3 reads CASSGRQETNEKLFF. The CDR3 bases are TGTGCCAGCAGCGGCCGACAGGAGACAAATGAAAAACTGTTTTTT.

This clone was counted only a few times. The V call is TRBV27, the J call TRBJ1-1; tentative D call: TRBD1 (6 bases). V dropped 6 bases and J dropped 5 bases, with 13 bases sitting between them. Germline CDR1 reads MNHEY; CDR2 reads SMNVEV (reference sequence). The length of the CDR3 is 13 residues. The CDR3 coding sequence is TGTGCCAGCAGCCCTCAGGGGTGGACTGAAGCTTTCTTT. It is translated as CASSPQGWTEAFF.

The chain links TRBV6-5 to TRBJ2-7; D perhaps matches TRBD2 (6 bases). CDR1 is MNHEY and CDR2 is SVGAGI in the germline V gene. There are 16 residues in the CDR3. Trimming cost V 0 bases and J 2 bases, with 14 bases left between them. DNA for the CDR3: TGTGCCAGCAGTTACTCGACAGCGGGTAGACCCTACGAGCAGTACTTC. Amino acids: CASSYSTAGRPYEQYF.

The rearrangement links TRBV27 to TRBJ1-2; unclear D gene. This CDR3 spans 14 amino acids. V gave up 5 bases and J gave up 0 bases, with 10 bases separating them. Germline V gives CDR1 MNHEY, CDR2 SMNVEV (reference sequence). The CDR3 DNA reads as TGTGCCAGCAGTCTCCGTTTCCCTAACTATGGCTACACCTTC. Amino acid sequence: CASSLRFPNYGYTF.

The V gene is TRBV6-1, the J gene TRBJ1-2; 7 positions match TRBD1. This CDR3 is 15 amino acids long. The germline CDR1 and CDR2 sequences are MNHNS and SASEGT. Losses at the gene ends were 5 bases for V and 4 bases for J; bases not matched to a gene: 10. The DNA for the CDR3 is TGTGCCAGCAGTCGAACCCTAGACAGGGCCTATGGCTACACCTTC. Amino acid sequence: CASSRTLDRAYGYTF.

Notes on this clone: Compared with germline, one end of the junction differs, possibly owing to a read error. The chain carries TRBV13 and TRBJ1-1, with D uncertain. The CDR3 runs 12 residues. CDR1 is PRHDT and CDR2 is FYEKMQ in the germline V gene (reference sequence). CDR3 DNA sequence: TGTTCCAGCAGAGACCGGGGCACTGAAGCTTTCTTT. It codes for CSSRDRGTEAFF.

This clone was observed a single time. V gene TRBV15 combines with J gene TRBJ2-7; 11 bases line up with TRBD1. The CDR3 has 17 residues. V gave up 3 bases and J gave up 2 bases; unmatched junction bases: 9. The germline V gene encodes CDR1 LNHNV and CDR2 YYDKDF (reference sequence). CDR3 region: CATSRGLPGQGAYEQYF. The CDR3 region has the DNA TGTGCCACCAGCAGGGGACTCCCGGGACAGGGGGCCTACGAGCAGTACTTC.

The chain uses TRBV19 and TRBJ2-3, with D possibly matching TRBD2 (5 bases). This CDR3 is built from 14 residues. V shed 2 bases and J shed 1 base, with 7 bases lying between them. Looked up from germline, CDR1 is LNHDA and CDR2 is SQIVND (reference sequence). The DNA for the CDR3 is TGTGCCAGTAGTATAATCGGGGGCACAGATACGCAGTATTTT. Protein: CASSIIGGTDTQYF.

V usage is TRBV4-2 and J usage is TRBJ2-4; 9 nucleotides agree with TRBD2. With V trimmed by 0 bases and J by 2 bases, 8 bases remained unmatched. Germline V gives CDR1 LGHNA, CDR2 YNFKEQ. The CDR3 has 18 residues. This chain's CDR3 is CASSQDYRLAGTKNIQYF. As DNA, the CDR3 is TGTGCCAGCAGCCAAGATTATCGGCTAGCGGGAACCAAAAACATTCAGTACTTC.

The chain employs TRBV4-1 and TRBJ1-5; D gene ambiguous. CDR1 is MGHRA and CDR2 is YSYEKL in the germline V gene. Trimming removed 0 bases at V and 7 bases at J, with 7 bases between. CDR3 length: 13 residues. For the CDR3, the DNA is TGCGCCAGCAGCCAAGATTTAAAACAGCCCCAGCATTTT. The encoded protein is CASSQDLKQPQHF.

The rearrangement uses TRBV10-1 and TRBJ1-1; 8 nucleotides line up with TRBD1. The CDR3 runs to 13 residues. CDR1 and CDR2 from the germline V gene are WNHNN and SYGVQD (reference sequence). The ends lost 5 bases at V and 4 bases at J; junction bases unmatched: 3. DNA for the CDR3: TGCGCCAGCAGTCTAACAGGGGGCACTGAAGCTTTCTTT. Its protein is CASSLTGGTEAFF.

This chain links TRBV4-1 with TRBJ1-1; D is possibly TRBD1 (5 bases). V was pared by 0 bases and J by 3 bases, with 23 bases between. Germline values: CDR1 MGHRA, CDR2 YSYEKL. The CDR3 is 19 amino acids. CDR3 sequence reads: CASSQEVGLAGGSDTEAFF. In DNA, the CDR3 is TGCGCCAGCAGCCAAGAGGTCGGTCTTGCGGGGGGATCGGACACTGAAGCTTTCTTT.